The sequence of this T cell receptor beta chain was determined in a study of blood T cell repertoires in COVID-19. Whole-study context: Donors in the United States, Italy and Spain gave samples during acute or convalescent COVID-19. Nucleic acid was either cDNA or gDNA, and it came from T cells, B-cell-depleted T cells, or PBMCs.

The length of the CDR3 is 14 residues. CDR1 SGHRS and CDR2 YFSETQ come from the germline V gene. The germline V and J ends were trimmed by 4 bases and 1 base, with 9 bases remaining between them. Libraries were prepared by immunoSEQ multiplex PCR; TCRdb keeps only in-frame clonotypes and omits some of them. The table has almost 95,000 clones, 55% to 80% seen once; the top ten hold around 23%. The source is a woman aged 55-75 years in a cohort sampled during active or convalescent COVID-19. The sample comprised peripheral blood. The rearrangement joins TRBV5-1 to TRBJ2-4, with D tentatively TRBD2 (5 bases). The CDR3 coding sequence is TGCGCCAGCAGCGCGGGCGGGGCCAAAAACATTCAGTACTTC. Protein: CASSAGGAKNIQYF.